Shown below are 13 T cell receptor beta chains from a single sample sequenced in a study of T-cell reconstitution after alpha-beta-depleted transplantation in children. Unique molecular identifiers were incorporated during preparation of the TCRbeta library. TCRdb reprocessed the PCR reads with MiXCR, giving one entry per CDR3 protein. The sample consists of some 550,000 distinct CDR3 sequences, approximately 20% of them appearing once. Sample: PBMCs from the stem cell graft donor, taken from the stem cell graft. The source is a human donor who donated a stem cell graft to a child with acute lymphoblastic leukemia.

This clonotype was observed at least ten times. CDR3 sequence: CASSFPTSGVYEQYF. The CDR3 bases are TGTGCCAGCAGTTTCCCGACTAGCGGGGTCTACGAGCAGTACTTC. The chain couples TRBV12-3 or TRBV12-4 to TRBJ2-7; 11 positions agree with TRBD2. CDR3 size: 15 residues. With 3 bases clipped from V and 3 bases from J, the junction kept 4 bases outside the gene matches.

The V gene is TRBV7-9, the J gene TRBJ1-2, with 7 bases fitting TRBD1. CDR3 length: 16 residues. Germline CDR1 SEHNR, CDR2 FQNEAQ (reference sequence). V shed 5 bases and J 1 base; nucleotides not matched to a gene: 10. CDR3 nucleotide sequence: TGTGCCAGCAGCCAACCGGGACAGCCCTATAACTATGGCTACACCTTC. Its translation: CASSQPGQPYNYGYTF.

The V and J genes are TRBV7-9 and TRBJ1-4, with D unclear. Germline V CDR1 and CDR2: SEHNR, FQNEAQ (reference sequence). Trimming took 5 bases from V and 8 from J, leaving 15 bases between them. This CDR3 is built from 14 residues. CDR3 region: CASSDTRMGEKLFF. The DNA for the CDR3 is TGTGCCAGCAGCGATACCCGAATGGGAGAAAAACTGTTTTTT.

This chain's CDR3 is CSVERGSDGYTF. CDR3 coding DNA: TGCAGCGTTGAGCGGGGATCGGATGGCTACACCTTC. The J gene is TRBJ1-2, the V gene TRBV29-1; D is undetermined. Germline CDR1 reads SQVTM; CDR2 reads ANQGSEA. The V end was cut by 3 bases, the J end by 6 bases, with 11 bases between. CDR3 length: 12 residues.

The gene calls are TRBV6-5 and TRBJ2-3; weak D call: TRBD1 (7 bases). CDR3 size: 15 residues. V was cut by 6 bases and J by 2 bases, with 15 bases left in between. Germline values: CDR1 MNHEY, CDR2 SVGAGI. The CDR3 loop reads CASSLTEGATDTQYF. The DNA for the CDR3 is TGTGCCAGCAGCTTAACGGAGGGGGCCACAGATACGCAGTATTTT.

This clonotype has at least ten counts. The J gene is TRBJ1-1, the V gene TRBV27; no definite D call. CDR1 is MNHEY and CDR2 is SMNVEV in the germline V gene (reference sequence). The V end was cut by 3 bases, the J end by 3 bases, with 8 bases between. CDR3 length equals 13 residues. CDR3 nucleotides: TGTGCCAGCAGTTTCCTCCCGGACACTGAAGCTTTCTTT. As protein: CASSFLPDTEAFF.

There are a few counts of this clonotype. This chain uses TRBV7-9 with TRBJ2-7, with a tentative D call TRBD2 (5 bases). CDR1 and CDR2 from the germline V gene are SEHNR and FQNEAQ (reference sequence). This CDR3 comprises 14 residues. V lost 5 bases and J lost 1, with 12 bases in between. The CDR3 sequence: CASSDKTGSYEQYF. In nucleotides, the CDR3 is TGTGCCAGCAGCGACAAGACGGGATCCTACGAGCAGTACTTC.

The V call is TRBV18, the J call TRBJ2-1; possibly TRBD1 for D (6 bases). This CDR3 spans 15 amino acids. Trimming left V 1 base short and J 2 bases short, with 9 bases between. Per the germline V gene, CDR1 is KGHSH and CDR2 is LQKENI. CDR3 sequence reads: CASSPRWGPYNEQFF. The CDR3 nucleotides read TGTGCCAGCTCACCACGGTGGGGGCCCTACAATGAGCAGTTCTTC.

This clonotype was counted only a few times. The rearrangement uses TRBV13 and TRBJ2-3; unclear D gene. Germline V gene data show CDR1 as PRHDT and CDR2 as FYEKMQ (reference sequence). Trimming left V 2 bases short and J 4 bases short, with 7 bases between. The CDR3 sequence is 13 residues long. DNA of the CDR3: TGTGCCAGCAGCTTAAGGAGCTCAGATACGCAGTATTTT. This encodes CASSLRSSDTQYF.

The chain has TRBV19 and TRBJ2-7; 11 bases map to TRBD1. The CDR3 is made up of 15 amino acids. CDR1 LNHDA and CDR2 SQIVND come from the germline V gene (reference sequence). V lost 3 bases to trimming and J lost 2 bases; unmatched junction nucleotides: 3. The chain's CDR3 is CASSMPGQGAYEQYF. For the CDR3, the DNA is TGTGCCAGTAGTATGCCGGGACAGGGGGCCTACGAGCAGTACTTC. Full variable domain (outside the CDR3, taken from reference TRBV19 and TRBJ2-7): DGGITQSPKYLFRKEGQNVTLSCEQNLNHDAMYWYRQDPGQGLRLIYYSQIVNDFQKGDIAEGYSVSREKKESFPLTVTSAQKNPTAFYLCASSMPGQGAYEQYFGPGTRLTVT.

This clonotype was seen more than once but under ten times. The chain carries TRBV29-1 and TRBJ1-2; TRBD1 matches 7 bases. Germline V gene lookup returns CDR1 SQVTM and CDR2 ANQGSEA. CDR3 size: 12 residues. With 8 bases clipped from V and 1 base from J, the junction kept 4 bases outside the gene matches. The CDR3 sequence is CSSTGDNYGYTF. The CDR3 DNA reads TGCAGCTCTACAGGGGATAACTATGGCTACACCTTC.

This clonotype was seen only a few times. V gene TRBV5-1 combines with J gene TRBJ1-2; a possible D gene is TRBD1 (5 bases). The ends were cut back, 0 bases at V and 4 bases at J, with 10 bases in the middle. CDR1 SGHRS and CDR2 YFSETQ come from the germline V gene. The CDR3 contains 14 residues. The CDR3 reads CASSLEPGPYGYTF. CDR3 bases: TGCGCCAGCAGCTTGGAGCCGGGGCCCTATGGCTACACCTTC. The variable domain in full, with the rest retrieved from reference TRBV5-1 and TRBJ1-2, is KAGVTQTPRYLIKTRGQQVTLSCSPISGHRSVSWYQQTPGQGLQFLFEYFSETQRNKGNFPGRFSGRQFSNSRSEMNVSTLELGDSALYLCASSLEPGPYGYTFGSGTRLTVV.

The chain links TRBV20-1 to TRBJ2-7, with 8 bases aligning to TRBD1. V lost 0 bases, J lost 3 bases, and 7 bases stayed unmatched. This CDR3 is 15 amino acids long. Germline V gives CDR1 DFQATT, CDR2 SNEGSKA (reference sequence). CDR3 DNA sequence: TGCAGTGCTAGAGATCCCCCACAGGGGGACTACGAGCAGTACTTC. Encoded protein: CSARDPPQGDYEQYF.